This TCR beta chain was captured by sequencing in a study of blood T cell repertoires in COVID-19. About the study: COVID-19 samples collected from the United States, Italy and Spain covered acute and convalescent phases.

Method: immunoSEQ multiplex PCR; TCRdb's copy keeps in-frame clones and lacks some. Here the sample spans approximately 170,000 clones, 83% being singletons. The receptor's source is a woman aged 45-65 years in a cohort exposed to, infected with or recovered from COVID-19 (not recorded which). Sequenced sample: PBMCs or T cells enriched from blood (not recorded which).

The CDR3 DNA follows: TGTGCCAGCAGCTTGCTAGCGGGAGTAGGTGAGCAGTTCTTC. Protein product: CASSLLAGVGEQFF. The rearrangement joins TRBV11-3 to TRBJ2-1; the match to TRBD2 covers 10 bases. Germline-derived CDR1 and CDR2 are SGHNT and YENEEA. V shed 3 bases and J 9 bases; nucleotides not matched to a gene: 5. The CDR3 contains 14 residues.